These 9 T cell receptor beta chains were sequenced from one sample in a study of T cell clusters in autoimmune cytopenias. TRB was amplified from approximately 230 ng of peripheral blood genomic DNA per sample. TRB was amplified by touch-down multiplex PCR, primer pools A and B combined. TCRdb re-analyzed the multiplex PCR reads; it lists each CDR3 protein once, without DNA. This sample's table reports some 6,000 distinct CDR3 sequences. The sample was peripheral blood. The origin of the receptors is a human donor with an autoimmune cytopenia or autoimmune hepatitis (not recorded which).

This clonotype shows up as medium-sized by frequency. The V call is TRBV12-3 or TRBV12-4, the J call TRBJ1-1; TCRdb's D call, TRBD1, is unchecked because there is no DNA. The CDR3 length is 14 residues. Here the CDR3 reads CASSPRQGAAEAFF.

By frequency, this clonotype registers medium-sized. CDR3 residues: CASSLSPRGSPLHF. The chain recombines TRBV11-3 with TRBJ1-6. The CDR3 loop spans 14 amino acids. Germline V gene lookup returns CDR1 SGHNT and CDR2 YENEEA.

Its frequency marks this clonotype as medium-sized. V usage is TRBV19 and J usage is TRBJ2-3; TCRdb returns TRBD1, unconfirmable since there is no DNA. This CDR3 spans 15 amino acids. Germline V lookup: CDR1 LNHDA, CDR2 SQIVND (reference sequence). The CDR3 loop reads CASSLMDSSTDTQYF.

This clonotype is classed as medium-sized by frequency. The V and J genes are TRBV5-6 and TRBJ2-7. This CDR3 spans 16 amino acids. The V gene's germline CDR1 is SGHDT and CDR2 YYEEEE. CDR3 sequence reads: CASSLAPANSPYEQYF.

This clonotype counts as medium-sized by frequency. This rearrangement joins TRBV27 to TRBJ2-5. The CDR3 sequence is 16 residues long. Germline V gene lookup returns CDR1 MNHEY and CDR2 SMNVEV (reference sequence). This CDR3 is CASSLSMTSGQETQYF.

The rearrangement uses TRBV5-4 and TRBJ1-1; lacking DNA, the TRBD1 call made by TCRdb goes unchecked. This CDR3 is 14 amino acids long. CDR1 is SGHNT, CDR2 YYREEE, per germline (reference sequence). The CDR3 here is CASSLEGADTEAFF.

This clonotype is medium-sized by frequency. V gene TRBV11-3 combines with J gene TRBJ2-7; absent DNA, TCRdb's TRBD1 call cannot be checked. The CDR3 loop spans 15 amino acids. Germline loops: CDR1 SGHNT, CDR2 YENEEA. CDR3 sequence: CASSYESGTVYEQYF.

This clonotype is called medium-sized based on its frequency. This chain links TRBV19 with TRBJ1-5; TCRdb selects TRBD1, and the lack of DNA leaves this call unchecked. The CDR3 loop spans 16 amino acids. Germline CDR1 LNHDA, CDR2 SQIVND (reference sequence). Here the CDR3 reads CASSIIGQGANSPQHF.

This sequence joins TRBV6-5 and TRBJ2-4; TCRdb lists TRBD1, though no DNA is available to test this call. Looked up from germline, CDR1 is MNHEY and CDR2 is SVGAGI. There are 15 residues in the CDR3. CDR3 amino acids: CASKRGSAAKNIQYF.